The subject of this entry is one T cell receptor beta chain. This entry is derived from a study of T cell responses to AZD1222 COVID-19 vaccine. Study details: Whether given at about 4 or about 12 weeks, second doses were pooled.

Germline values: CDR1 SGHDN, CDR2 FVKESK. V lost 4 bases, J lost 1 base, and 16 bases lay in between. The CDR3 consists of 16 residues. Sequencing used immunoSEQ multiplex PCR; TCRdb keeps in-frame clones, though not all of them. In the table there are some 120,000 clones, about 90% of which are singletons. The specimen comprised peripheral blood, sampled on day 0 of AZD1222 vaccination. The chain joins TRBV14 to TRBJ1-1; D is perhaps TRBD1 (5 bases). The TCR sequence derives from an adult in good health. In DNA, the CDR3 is TGTGCCAGCAGCCCACCGTGGGGGGGAGGGAACACTGAAGCTTTCTTT. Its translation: CASSPPWGGGNTEAFF. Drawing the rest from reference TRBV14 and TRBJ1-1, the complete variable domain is EAGVTQFPSHSVIEKGQTVTLRCDPISGHDNLYWYRRVMGKEIKFLLHFVKESKQDESGMPNNRFLAERTGGTYSTLKVQPAELEDSGVYFCASSPPWGGGNTEAFFGQGTRLTVV.